This T cell receptor (beta chain) was found in a study of cytomegalovirus exposure and HLA in healthy donors. Findings and limits, study-wide: One later analysis reportedly identified an Asian-associated ancestry cluster that showed fewer N-insertions than the approximately 700-donor mean. Later work associated fewer than 20,000 TCR beta sequences with HLA alleles at 0.05 false discovery rate. When the data were analyzed later, several of the most significant clusters appeared to be linked to common viral pathogens.

Participants comprised healthy donors of bone marrow. The V gene's germline CDR1 is SNHLY and CDR2 FYNNEI. The CDR3 totals 12 residues. Concerning this clone: The antigen is unknown. The germline gene is not matched at one end of the junction; a read error may be the cause.

PCR was performed using 60 Vbeta and 13 Jbeta primers. Sequenced by immunoSEQ multiplex PCR; TCRdb stores in-frame clones only, minus some. The sample has about 150,000 clones, roughly four fifths seen once. This clonotype was sampled from a man aged 40-49 years in good health and CMV-seronegative. V and J are TRBV2 and TRBJ2-7; 9 bases map to TRBD2. The specimen was PBMCs. The CDR3 here is CASSLAGGFENF. The CDR3, as DNA: TGTGCCAGCTCACTAGCGGGCGGTTTCGAGAACTTC.